This TCR beta chain was observed in a study of cytomegalovirus exposure and HLA in healthy donors. On the study more broadly: The early release's HLA-typed donors yielded some 85 million unique TCRs. Whole-study findings and limits: The study listed roughly 160 cytomegalovirus-associated TCR beta chains. Clonal expansion, a later analysis showed, was greater in HLA-associated TCR beta chains than in equally common others.

Researchers ran the PCR with 60 Vbeta and 13 Jbeta primers. The table came from immunoSEQ multiplex PCR; TCRdb's copy has only in-frame clones and leaves some out. The sample has some 180,000 clones, roughly 80% seen once. CDR3 size: 15 residues. V was clipped by 1 base and J by 4 bases; unmatched bases: 2. Germline V lookup: CDR1 KGHSH, CDR2 LQKENI. A word on this clone: Its antigen remains unidentified.

The chain employs TRBV18 and TRBJ1-5; 9 bases map to TRBD1. The source is a woman between 18 and 29 years old in good health and CMV-seronegative. The sequencing input was PBMCs. This chain's CDR3 is CASSPQGTGNQPQHF. CDR3 coding DNA: TGTGCCAGCTCACCACAGGGGACAGGGAATCAGCCCCAGCATTTT. Combining the CDR3 with reference TRBV18 and TRBJ1-5 gives the whole variable domain NAGVMQNPRHLVRRRGQEARLRCSPMKGHSHVYWYRQLPEEGLKFMVYLQKENIIDESGMPKERFSAEFPKEGPSILRIQQVVRGDSAAYFCASSPQGTGNQPQHFGDGTRLSIL.